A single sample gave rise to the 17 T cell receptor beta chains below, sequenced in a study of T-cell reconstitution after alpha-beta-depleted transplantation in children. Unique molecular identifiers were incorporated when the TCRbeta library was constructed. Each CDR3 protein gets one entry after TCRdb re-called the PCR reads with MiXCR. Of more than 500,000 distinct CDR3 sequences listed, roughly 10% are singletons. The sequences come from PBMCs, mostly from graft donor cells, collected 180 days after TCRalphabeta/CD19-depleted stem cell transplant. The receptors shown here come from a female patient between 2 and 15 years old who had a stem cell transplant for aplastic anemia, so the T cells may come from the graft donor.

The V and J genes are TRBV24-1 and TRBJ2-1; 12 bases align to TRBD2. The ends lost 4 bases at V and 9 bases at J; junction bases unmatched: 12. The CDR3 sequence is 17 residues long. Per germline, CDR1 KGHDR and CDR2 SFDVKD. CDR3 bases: TGTGCCACCAGTGACTCTCTGACTAGCGGGAGTGTAGGTGAGCAGTTCTTC. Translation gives CATSDSLTSGSVGEQFF.

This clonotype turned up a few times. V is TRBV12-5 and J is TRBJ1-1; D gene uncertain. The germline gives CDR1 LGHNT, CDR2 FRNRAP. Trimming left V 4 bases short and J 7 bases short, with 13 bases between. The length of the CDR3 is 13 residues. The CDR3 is CASGSTPSDEAFF. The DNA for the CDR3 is TGTGCTAGTGGTTCCACCCCTTCGGATGAAGCTTTCTTT.

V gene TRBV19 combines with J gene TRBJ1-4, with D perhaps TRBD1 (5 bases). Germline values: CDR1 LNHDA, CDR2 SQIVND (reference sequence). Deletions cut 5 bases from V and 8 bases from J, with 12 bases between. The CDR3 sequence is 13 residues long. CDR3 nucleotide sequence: TGTGCCAGTAGTCCTCAACGGGACGAAAAACTGTTTTTT. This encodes CASSPQRDEKLFF.

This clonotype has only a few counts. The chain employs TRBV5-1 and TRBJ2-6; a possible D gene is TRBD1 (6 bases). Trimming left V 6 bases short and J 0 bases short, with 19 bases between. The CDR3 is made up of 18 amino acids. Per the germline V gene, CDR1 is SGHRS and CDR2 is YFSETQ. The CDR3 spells CASTPNGQFLSGANVLTF. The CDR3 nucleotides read TGCGCCAGCACCCCGAATGGACAGTTTCTCTCTGGGGCCAACGTCCTGACTTTC. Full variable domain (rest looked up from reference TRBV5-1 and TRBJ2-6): KAGVTQTPRYLIKTRGQQVTLSCSPISGHRSVSWYQQTPGQGLQFLFEYFSETQRNKGNFPGRFSGRQFSNSRSEMNVSTLELGDSALYLCASTPNGQFLSGANVLTFGAGSRLTVL.

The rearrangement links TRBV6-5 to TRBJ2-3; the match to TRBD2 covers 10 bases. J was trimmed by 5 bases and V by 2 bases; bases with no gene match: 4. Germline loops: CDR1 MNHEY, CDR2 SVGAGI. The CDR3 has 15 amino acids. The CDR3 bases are TGTGCCAGCAGTTACCTAGCGGGAGCGAAAGATACGCAGTATTTT. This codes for CASSYLAGAKDTQYF.

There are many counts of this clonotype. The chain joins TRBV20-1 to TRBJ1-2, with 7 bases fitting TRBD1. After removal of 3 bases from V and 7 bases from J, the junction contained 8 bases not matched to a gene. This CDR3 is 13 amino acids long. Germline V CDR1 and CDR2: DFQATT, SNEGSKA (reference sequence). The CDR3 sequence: CSASSGQTAGYTF. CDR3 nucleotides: TGCAGTGCTAGCTCGGGACAGACGGCTGGCTACACCTTC.

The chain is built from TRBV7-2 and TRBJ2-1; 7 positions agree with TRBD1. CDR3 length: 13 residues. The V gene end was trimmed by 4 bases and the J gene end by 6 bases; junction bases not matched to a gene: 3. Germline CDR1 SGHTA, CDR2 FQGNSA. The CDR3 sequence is CASSYGQVNEQFF. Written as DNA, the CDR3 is TGTGCCAGCAGCTACGGACAGGTCAATGAGCAGTTCTTC.

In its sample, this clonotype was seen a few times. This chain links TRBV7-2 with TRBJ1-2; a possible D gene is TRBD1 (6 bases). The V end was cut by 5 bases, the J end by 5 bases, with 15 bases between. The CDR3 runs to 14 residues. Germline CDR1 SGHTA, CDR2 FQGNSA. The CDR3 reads CASSPRGGAYGYTF. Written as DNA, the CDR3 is TGTGCCAGCAGCCCAAGGGGGGGCGCTTATGGCTACACCTTC.

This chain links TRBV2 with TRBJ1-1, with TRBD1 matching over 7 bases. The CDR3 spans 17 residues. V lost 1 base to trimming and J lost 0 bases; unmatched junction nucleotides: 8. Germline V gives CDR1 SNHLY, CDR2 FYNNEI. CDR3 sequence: CASSEVQGREVNTEAFF. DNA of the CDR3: TGTGCCAGCAGTGAAGTACAGGGGCGAGAGGTGAACACTGAAGCTTTCTTT. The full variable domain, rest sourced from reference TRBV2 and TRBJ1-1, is EPEVTQTPSHQVTQMGQEVILRCVPISNHLYFYWYRQILGQKVEFLVSFYNNEISEKSEIFDDQFSVERPDGSNFTLKIRSTKLEDSAMYFCASSEVQGREVNTEAFFGQGTRLTVV.

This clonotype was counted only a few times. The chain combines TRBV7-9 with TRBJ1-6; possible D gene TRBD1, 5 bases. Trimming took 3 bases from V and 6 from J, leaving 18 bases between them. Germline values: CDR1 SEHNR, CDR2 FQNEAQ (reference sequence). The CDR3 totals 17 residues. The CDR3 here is CASSLGLSGTANSPLHF. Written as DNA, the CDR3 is TGTGCCAGCAGCTTGGGCCTTTCCGGGACGGCTAATTCACCCCTCCACTTT.

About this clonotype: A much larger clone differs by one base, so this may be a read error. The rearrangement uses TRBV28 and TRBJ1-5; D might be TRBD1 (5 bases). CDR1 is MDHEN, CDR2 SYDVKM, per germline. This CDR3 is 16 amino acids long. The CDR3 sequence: CASSARGGAGNPPQHF. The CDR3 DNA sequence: TGTGCCAGCAGTGCCCGGGGGGGAGCGGGCAATCCGCCCCAGCATTTT.

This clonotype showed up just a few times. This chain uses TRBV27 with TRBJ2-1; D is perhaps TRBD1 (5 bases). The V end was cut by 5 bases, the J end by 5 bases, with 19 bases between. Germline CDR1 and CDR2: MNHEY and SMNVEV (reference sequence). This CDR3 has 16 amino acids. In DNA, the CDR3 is TGTGCCAGCAGTCGAAGATTCCAGGGATTCGACAATGAGCAGTTCTTC. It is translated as CASSRRFQGFDNEQFF.

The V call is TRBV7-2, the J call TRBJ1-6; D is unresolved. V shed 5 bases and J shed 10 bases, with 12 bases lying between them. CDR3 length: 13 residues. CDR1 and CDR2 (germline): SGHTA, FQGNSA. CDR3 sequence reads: CASSLGRKSPLHF. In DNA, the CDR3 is TGTGCCAGCAGCCTGGGGAGGAAATCACCCCTCCACTTT.

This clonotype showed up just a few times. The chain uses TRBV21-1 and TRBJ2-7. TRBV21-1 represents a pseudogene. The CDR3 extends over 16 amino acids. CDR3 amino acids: CASSKRQSSYSYEQYF. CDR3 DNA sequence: TGTGCCAGCAGCAAAAGACAATCCTCGTACTCCTACGAGCAGTACTTC.

CDR3 bases: TGCAGTGCTAGCCTCTTCGACGGTCTCAATCAGCCCCAGCATTTT. The encoded protein is CSASLFDGLNQPQHF. The V gene is TRBV20-1, the J gene TRBJ1-5; unclear D gene. The V gene lost 3 bases and the J gene lost 3 bases, with 15 bases spanning the gap. The CDR3 spans 15 residues. The germline V gene has CDR1 DFQATT and CDR2 SNEGSKA (reference sequence).

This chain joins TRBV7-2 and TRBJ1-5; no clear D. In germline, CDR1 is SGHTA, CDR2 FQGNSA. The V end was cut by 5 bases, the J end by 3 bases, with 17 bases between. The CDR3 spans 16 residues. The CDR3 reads CASSPRQAGPNQPQHF. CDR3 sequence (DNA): TGTGCCAGCAGCCCCAGGCAGGCCGGCCCCAATCAGCCCCAGCATTTT. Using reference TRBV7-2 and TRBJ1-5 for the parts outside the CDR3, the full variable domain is GAGVSQSPSNKVTEKGKDVELRCDPISGHTALYWYRQSLGQGLEFLIYFQGNSAPDKSGLPSDRFSAERTGGSVSTLTIQRTQQEDSAVYLCASSPRQAGPNQPQHFGDGTRLSIL.

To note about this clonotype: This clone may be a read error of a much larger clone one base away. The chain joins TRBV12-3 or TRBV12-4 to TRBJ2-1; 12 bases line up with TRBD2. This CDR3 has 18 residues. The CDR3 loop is CTSSTPSGRVGFYNEQFF. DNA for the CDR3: TGTACCAGCAGTACCCCTAGCGGGAGGGTCGGATTCTACAATGAGCAGTTCTTC.